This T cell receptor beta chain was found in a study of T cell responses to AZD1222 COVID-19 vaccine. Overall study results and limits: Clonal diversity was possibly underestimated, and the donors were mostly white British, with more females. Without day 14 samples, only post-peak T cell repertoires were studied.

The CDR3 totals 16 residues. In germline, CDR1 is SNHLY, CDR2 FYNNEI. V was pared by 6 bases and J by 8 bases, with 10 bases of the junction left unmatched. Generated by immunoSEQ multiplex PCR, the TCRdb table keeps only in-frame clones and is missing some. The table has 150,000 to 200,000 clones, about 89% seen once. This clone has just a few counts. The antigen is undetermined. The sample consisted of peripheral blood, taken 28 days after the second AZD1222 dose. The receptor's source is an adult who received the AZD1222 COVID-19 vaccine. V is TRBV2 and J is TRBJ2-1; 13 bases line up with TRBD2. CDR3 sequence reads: CASRAGTSGARDEQFF. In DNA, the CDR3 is TGTGCCAGCAGAGCTGGGACTAGCGGGGCCAGGGATGAGCAGTTCTTC.